Each of the 5 T cell receptor beta chains below was sequenced from the same sample in a study of blood T cell repertoires in COVID-19. The assay was immunoSEQ multiplex PCR, and TCRdb's table has in-frame clones only and misses some. The sample yields some 200,000 clones, 60% to 80% seen once. What was sequenced was peripheral blood. These receptors all stem from a woman in her 70s with acute or convalescent COVID-19.

The chain employs TRBV29-1 and TRBJ1-3, with D possibly being TRBD1 (5 bases). CDR1 and CDR2 (germline): SQVTM, ANQGSEA. This CDR3 has 13 residues. Trimming took off 6 bases at V and 0 bases at J, with 9 bases between the two ends. The CDR3 spells CSVEGFSGNTIYF. The CDR3, as DNA: TGCAGCGTGGAGGGGTTCTCTGGAAACACCATATATTTT. Supplemented by reference TRBV29-1 and TRBJ1-3, the full variable domain reads SAVISQKPSRDICQRGTSLTIQCQVDSQVTMMFWYRQQPGQSLTLIATANQGSEATYESGFVIDKFPISRPNLTFSTLTVSNMSPEDSSIYLCSVEGFSGNTIYFGEGSWLTVV.

The chain has TRBV7-2 and TRBJ1-1, with D possibly TRBD1 on 5 matching bases. CDR3 size: 15 residues. Trimming stripped 3 bases from V and 7 bases from J, with 18 bases between. The germline V gene encodes CDR1 SGHTA and CDR2 FQGNSA. In DNA, the CDR3 is TGTGCCAGCAGCTTTAGCTCGGGTAGACAGTATGAAGCTTTCTTT. Amino acids: CASSFSSGRQYEAFF.

This clone has a count of ten or more. CDR3 DNA sequence: TGTGCCAGCTCACCAGGGGGCTTAAATTCACCCCTCCACTTT. It translates to CASSPGGLNSPLHF. V usage is TRBV5-8 and J usage is TRBJ1-6; 8 nucleotides match TRBD1. The length of the CDR3 is 14 residues. V lost 7 bases, J lost 7 bases, and 7 bases stayed unmatched. Germline V lookup: CDR1 SGHTS, CDR2 YDEGEE.

The rearrangement links TRBV2 to TRBJ1-2; D is uncertain. The germline V gene encodes CDR1 SNHLY and CDR2 FYNNEI. The CDR3 is made up of 13 amino acids. V lost 1 base and J lost 4, with 7 bases in between. CDR3 sequence reads: CASSEEHPYGYTF. CDR3 nucleotide sequence: TGTGCCAGCAGTGAAGAACATCCCTATGGCTACACCTTC. Filled out from reference TRBV2 and TRBJ1-2, the complete variable domain reads EPEVTQTPSHQVTQMGQEVILRCVPISNHLYFYWYRQILGQKVEFLVSFYNNEISEKSEIFDDQFSVERPDGSNFTLKIRSTKLEDSAMYFCASSEEHPYGYTFGSGTRLTVV.

This chain connects TRBV7-6 to TRBJ2-1; TRBD2 matches 8 bases. The germline V gene encodes CDR1 SGHVS and CDR2 FNYEAQ. The ends lost 6 bases at V and 0 bases at J; junction bases unmatched: 22. CDR3 length: 21 residues. The CDR3 DNA is TGTGCCAGCAGTTTTCCCCGCCCGGGACTAGGACCCTCCAGCTCCTACAATGAGCAGTTCTTC. The encoded protein is CASSFPRPGLGPSSSYNEQFF.